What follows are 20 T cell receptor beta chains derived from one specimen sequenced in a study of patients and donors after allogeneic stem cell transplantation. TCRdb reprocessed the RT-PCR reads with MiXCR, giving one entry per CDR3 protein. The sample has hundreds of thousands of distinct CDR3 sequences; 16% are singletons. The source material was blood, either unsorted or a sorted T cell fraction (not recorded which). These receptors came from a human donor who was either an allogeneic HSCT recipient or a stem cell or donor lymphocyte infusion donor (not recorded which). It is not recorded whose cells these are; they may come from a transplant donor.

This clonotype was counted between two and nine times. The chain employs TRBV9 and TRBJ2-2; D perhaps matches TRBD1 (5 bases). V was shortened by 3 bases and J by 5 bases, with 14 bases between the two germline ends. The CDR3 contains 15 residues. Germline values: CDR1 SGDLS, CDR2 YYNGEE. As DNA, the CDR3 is TGTGCCAGCAGCGCCATCGTTAGGGGAACCGGGGAGCTGTTTTTT. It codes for CASSAIVRGTGELFF.

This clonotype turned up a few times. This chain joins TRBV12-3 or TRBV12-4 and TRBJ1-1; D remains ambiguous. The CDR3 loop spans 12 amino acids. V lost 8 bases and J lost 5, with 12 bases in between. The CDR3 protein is CASEKARTEAFF. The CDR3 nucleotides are TGTGCCAGCGAAAAGGCGAGGACTGAAGCTTTCTTT.

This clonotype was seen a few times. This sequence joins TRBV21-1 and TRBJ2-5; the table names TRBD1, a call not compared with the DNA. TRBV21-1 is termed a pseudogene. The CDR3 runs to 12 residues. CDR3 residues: CASSERQGTQYF. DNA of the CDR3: TGTGCCAGCAGCGAAAGACAGGGGACCCAGTACTTC.

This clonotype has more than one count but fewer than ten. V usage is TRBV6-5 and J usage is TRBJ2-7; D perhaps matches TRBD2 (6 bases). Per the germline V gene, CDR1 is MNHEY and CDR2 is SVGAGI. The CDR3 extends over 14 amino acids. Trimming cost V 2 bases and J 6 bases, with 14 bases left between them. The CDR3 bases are TGTGCCAGCAGTTACGTCCAGGGAGCGGGCGAGCAGTACTTC. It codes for CASSYVQGAGEQYF.

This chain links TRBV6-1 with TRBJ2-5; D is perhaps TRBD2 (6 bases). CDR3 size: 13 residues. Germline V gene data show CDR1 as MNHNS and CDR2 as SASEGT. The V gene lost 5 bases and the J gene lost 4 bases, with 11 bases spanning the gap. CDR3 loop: CASSPRDSETQYF. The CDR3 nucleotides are TGTGCCAGCAGTCCACGGGACTCAGAGACCCAGTACTTC.

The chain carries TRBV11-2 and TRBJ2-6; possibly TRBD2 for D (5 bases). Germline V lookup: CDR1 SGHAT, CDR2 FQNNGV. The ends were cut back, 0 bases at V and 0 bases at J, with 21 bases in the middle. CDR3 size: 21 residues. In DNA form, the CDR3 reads TGTGCCAGCAGCTTAGACGGCCGGCCTTTTCCGGGGAACTCTGGGGCCAACGTCCTGACTTTC. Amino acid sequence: CASSLDGRPFPGNSGANVLTF. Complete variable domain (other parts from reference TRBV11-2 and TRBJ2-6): EAGVAQSPRYKIIEKRQSVAFWCNPISGHATLYWYQQILGQGPKLLIQFQNNGVVDDSQLPKDRFSAERLKGVDSTLKIQPAKLEDSAVYLCASSLDGRPFPGNSGANVLTFGAGSRLTVL.

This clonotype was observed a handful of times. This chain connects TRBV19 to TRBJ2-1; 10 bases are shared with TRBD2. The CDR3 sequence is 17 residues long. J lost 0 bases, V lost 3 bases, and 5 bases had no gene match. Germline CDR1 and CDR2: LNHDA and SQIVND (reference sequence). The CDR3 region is CASSITPSGGSYNEQFF. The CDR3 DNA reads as TGTGCCAGTAGTATTACCCCTAGCGGGGGCTCCTACAATGAGCAGTTCTTC.

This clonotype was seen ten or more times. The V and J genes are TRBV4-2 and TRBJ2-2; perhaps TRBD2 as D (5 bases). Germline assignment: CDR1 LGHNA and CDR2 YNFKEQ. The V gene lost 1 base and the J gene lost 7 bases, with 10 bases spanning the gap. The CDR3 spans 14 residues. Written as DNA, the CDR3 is TGTGCCAGCAGCCAAGTTCCGGGGTTCGGGGAGCTGTTTTTT. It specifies CASSQVPGFGELFF.

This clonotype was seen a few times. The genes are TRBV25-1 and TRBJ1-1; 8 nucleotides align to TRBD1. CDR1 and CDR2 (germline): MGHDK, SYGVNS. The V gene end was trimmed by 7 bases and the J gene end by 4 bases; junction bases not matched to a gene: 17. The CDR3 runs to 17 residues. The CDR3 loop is CASNPSRPGQAFTEAFF. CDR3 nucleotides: TGTGCCAGCAATCCAAGCCGCCCGGGACAGGCATTCACTGAAGCTTTCTTT.

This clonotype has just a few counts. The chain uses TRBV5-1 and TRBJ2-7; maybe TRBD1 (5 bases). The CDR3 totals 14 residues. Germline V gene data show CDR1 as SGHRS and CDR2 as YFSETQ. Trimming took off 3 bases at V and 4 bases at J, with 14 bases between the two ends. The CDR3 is CASSSTRTLYEQYF. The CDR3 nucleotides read TGCGCCAGCAGCTCAACACGGACATTGTACGAGCAGTACTTC. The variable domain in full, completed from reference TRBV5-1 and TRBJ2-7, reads KAGVTQTPRYLIKTRGQQVTLSCSPISGHRSVSWYQQTPGQGLQFLFEYFSETQRNKGNFPGRFSGRQFSNSRSEMNVSTLELGDSALYLCASSSTRTLYEQYFGPGTRLTVT.

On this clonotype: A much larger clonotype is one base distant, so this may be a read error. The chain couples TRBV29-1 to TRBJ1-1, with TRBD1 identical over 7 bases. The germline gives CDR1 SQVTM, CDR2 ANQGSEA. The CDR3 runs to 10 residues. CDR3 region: CSSTRGQASF. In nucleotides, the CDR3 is TGCAGCTCTACTAGGGGGCAAGCTTCCTTT.

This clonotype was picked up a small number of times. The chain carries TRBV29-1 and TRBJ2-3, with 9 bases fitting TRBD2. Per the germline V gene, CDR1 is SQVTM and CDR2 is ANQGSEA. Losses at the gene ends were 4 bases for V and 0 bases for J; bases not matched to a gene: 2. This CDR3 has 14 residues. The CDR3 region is CSVVSGSSTDTQYF. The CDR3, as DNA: TGCAGCGTTGTTAGCGGGAGTAGCACAGATACGCAGTATTTT.

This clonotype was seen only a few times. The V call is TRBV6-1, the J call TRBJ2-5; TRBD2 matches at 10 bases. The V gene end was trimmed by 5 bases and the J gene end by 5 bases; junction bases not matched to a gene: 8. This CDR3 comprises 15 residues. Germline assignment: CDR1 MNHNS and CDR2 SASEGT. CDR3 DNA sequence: TGTGCCAGCAGTCAAACTAGCGGGGCGGGGGAGACCCAGTACTTC. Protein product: CASSQTSGAGETQYF.

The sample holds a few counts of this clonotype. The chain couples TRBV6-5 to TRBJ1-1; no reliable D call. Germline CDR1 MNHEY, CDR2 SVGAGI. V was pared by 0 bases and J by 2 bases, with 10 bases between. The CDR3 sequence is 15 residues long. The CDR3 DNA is TGTGCCAGCAGTTACTCATCGTCCTTAAACACTGAAGCTTTCTTT. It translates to CASSYSSSLNTEAFF.

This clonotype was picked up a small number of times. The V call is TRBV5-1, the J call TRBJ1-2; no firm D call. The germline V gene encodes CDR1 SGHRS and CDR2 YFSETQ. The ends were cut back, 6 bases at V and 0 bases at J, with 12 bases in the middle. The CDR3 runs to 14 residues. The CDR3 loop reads CASKVGLTNYGYTF. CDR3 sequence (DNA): TGCGCCAGCAAGGTCGGGTTAACTAACTATGGCTACACCTTC. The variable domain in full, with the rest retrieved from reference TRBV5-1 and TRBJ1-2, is KAGVTQTPRYLIKTRGQQVTLSCSPISGHRSVSWYQQTPGQGLQFLFEYFSETQRNKGNFPGRFSGRQFSNSRSEMNVSTLELGDSALYLCASKVGLTNYGYTFGSGTRLTVV.

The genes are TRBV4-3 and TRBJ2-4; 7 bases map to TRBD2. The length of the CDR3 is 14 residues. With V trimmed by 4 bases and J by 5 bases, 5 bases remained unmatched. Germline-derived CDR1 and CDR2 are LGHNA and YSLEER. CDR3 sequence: CASSPGTTENIQYF. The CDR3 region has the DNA TGCGCCAGCAGCCCCGGGACTACGGAAAACATTCAGTACTTC.

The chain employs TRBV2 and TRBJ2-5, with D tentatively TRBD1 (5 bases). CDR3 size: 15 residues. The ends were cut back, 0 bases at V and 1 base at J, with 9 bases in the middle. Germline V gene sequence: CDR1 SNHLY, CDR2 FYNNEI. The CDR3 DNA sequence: TGTGCCAGCAGTGAAGCGATGGGGCGCCAAGAGACCCAGTACTTC. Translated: CASSEAMGRQETQYF. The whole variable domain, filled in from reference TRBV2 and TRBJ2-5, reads EPEVTQTPSHQVTQMGQEVILRCVPISNHLYFYWYRQILGQKVEFLVSFYNNEISEKSEIFDDQFSVERPDGSNFTLKIRSTKLEDSAMYFCASSEAMGRQETQYFGPGTRLLVL.

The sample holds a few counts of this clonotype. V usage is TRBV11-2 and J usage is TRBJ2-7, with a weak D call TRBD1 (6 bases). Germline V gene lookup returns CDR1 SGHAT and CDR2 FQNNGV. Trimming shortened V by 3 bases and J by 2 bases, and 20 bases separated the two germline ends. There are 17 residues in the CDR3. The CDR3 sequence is CASSFRPVGAGAYEQYF. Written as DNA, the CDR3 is TGTGCCAGCAGCTTCCGGCCCGTAGGGGCAGGGGCCTACGAGCAGTACTTC.

In nucleotides, the CDR3 is TGCGCCAGCAGCCAAGAGCAGAATGGCTACACCTTC. Translation: CASSQEQNGYTF. The chain employs TRBV4-1 and TRBJ1-2; no clear D. The CDR3 runs to 12 residues. Between the trimmed V and J ends, which lost 0 bases and 6 bases, there was a span of 5 bases. Germline V CDR1 and CDR2: MGHRA, YSYEKL.

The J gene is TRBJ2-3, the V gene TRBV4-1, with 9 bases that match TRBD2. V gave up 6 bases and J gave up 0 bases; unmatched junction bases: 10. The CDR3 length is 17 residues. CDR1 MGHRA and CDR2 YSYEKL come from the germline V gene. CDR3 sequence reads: CASRRIVGLASTDTQYF. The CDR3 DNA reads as TGCGCCAGCAGACGCATCGTGGGACTAGCTAGCACAGATACGCAGTATTTT.